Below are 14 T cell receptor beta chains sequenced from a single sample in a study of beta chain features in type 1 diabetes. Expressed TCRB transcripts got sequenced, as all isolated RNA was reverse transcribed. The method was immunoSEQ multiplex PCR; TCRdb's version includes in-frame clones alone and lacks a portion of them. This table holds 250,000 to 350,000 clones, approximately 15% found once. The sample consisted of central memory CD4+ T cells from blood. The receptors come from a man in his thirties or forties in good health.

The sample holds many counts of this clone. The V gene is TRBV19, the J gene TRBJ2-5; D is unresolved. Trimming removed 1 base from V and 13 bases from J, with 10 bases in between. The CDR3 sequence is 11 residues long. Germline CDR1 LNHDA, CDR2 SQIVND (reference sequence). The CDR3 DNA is TGTGCCAGTAGTATAGCAGGCCGAACGTACTTC. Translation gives CASSIAGRTYF.

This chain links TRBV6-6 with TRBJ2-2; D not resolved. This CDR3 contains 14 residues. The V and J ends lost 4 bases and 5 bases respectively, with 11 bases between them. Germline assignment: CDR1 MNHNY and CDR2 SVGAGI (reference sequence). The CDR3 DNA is TGTGCCAGCAGTTGGGGTGGCCGAACCGGGGAGCTGTTTTTT. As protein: CASSWGGRTGELFF.

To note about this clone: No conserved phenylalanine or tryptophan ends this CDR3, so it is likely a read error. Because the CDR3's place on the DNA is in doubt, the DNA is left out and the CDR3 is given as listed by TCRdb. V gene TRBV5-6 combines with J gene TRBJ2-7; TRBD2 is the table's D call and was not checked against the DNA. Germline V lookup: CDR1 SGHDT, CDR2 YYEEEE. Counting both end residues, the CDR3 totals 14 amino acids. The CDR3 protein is CASSRTGASGSFQT.

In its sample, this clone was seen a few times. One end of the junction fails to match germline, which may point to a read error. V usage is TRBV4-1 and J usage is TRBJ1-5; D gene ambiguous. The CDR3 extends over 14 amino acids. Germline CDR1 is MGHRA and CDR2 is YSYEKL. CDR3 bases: TGTGCCAGCAGCCAAGATGGGAGCAATCAGCCCCAGCATTTT. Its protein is CASSQDGSNQPQHF.

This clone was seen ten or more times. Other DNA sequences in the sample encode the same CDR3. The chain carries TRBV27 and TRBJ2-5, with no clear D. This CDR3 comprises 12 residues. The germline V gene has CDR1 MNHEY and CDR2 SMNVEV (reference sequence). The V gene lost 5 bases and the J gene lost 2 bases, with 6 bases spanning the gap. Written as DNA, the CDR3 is TGTGCCAGCAGTAGAACTCAAGAGACCCAGTACTTC. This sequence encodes CASSRTQETQYF.

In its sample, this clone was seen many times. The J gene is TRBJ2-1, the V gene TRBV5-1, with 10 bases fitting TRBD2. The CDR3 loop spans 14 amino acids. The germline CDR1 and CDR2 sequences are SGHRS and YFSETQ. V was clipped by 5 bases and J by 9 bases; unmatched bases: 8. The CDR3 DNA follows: TGCGCCAGCAGTACGAGCGGGAGGGCCAGTGAGCAGTTCTTC. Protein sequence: CASSTSGRASEQFF.

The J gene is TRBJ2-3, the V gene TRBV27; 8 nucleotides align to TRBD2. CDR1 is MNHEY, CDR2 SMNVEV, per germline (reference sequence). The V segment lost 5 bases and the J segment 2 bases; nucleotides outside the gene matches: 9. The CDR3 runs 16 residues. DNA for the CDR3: TGTGCCAGCAGTGTCTCTCGGGGGGGGCCCACAGATACGCAGTATTTT. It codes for CASSVSRGGPTDTQYF.

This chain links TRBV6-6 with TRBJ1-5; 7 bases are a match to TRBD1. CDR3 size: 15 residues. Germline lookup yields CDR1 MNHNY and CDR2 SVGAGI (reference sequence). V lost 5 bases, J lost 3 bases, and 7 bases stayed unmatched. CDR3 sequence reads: CASSVPGGTNQPQHF. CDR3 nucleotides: TGTGCCAGCAGTGTTCCAGGGGGTACCAATCAGCCCCAGCATTTT.

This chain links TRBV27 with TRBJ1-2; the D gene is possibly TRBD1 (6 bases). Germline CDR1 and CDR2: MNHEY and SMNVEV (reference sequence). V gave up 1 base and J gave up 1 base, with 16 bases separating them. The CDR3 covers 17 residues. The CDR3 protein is CASSLFRGGRNNYGYTF. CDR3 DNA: TGTGCCAGCAGTTTATTTAGGGGGGGGCGGAATAACTATGGCTACACCTTC.

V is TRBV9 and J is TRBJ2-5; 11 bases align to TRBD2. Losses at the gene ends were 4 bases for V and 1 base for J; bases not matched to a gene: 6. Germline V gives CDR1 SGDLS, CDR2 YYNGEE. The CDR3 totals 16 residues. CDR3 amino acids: CASSLGLADSQETQYF. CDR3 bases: TGTGCCAGCAGCCTGGGACTAGCGGACTCCCAAGAGACCCAGTACTTC.

Here the CDR3 DNA reads TGTGCCAGCAGCCGGGGGCGGGCCCAAGAGACCCAGTACTTC. As protein: CASSRGRAQETQYF. The rearrangement joins TRBV4-2 to TRBJ2-5; D perhaps matches TRBD1 (6 bases). The CDR3 length is 14 residues. Trimming stripped 4 bases from V and 1 base from J, with 10 bases between. Germline-derived CDR1 and CDR2 are LGHNA and YNFKEQ.

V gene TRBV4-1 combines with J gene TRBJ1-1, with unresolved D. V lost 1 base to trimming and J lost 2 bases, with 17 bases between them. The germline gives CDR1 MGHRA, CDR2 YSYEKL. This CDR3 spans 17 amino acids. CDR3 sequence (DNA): TGCGCCAGCAGCCAAGTTCCCCAGAAAGTTATTAACACTGAAGCTTTCTTT. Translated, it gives CASSQVPQKVINTEAFF.

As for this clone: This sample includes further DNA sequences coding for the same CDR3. The chain's CDR3 is CASRLRGGHTGELFF. Written as DNA, the CDR3 is TGCGCCAGCCGGCTGCGGGGGGGCCACACCGGGGAGCTGTTTTTT. The chain joins TRBV5-1 to TRBJ2-2; 9 bases are shared with TRBD2. CDR1 is SGHRS and CDR2 is YFSETQ in the germline V gene. The CDR3 is 15 amino acids. After removal of 7 bases from V and 3 bases from J, the junction contained 7 bases not matched to a gene.

The CDR3 nucleotides read TGTGCCAGCAGCCCGGGACTTTCGTCCTACGAGCAGTACTTC. As protein: CASSPGLSSYEQYF. This chain joins TRBV5-6 and TRBJ2-7; weak D call: TRBD2 (6 bases). The CDR3 covers 14 residues. V gave up 4 bases and J gave up 1 base, with 12 bases separating them. CDR1 is SGHDT and CDR2 is YYEEEE in the germline V gene. Using reference TRBV5-6 and TRBJ2-7 for the parts outside the CDR3, the full variable domain is DAGVTQSPTHLIKTRGQQVTLRCSPKSGHDTVSWYQQALGQGPQFIFQYYEEEERQRGNFPDRFSGHQFPNYSSELNVNALLLGDSALYLCASSPGLSSYEQYFGPGTRLTVT.